A single sample gave rise to the 4 T cell receptor beta chains below, sequenced in a study of T cells expressing NK-cell markers. TCRdb re-called the 5' RACE reads, yielding one record per CDR3 amino acid sequence without DNA. Seen in this sample are more than 400,000 distinct CDR3 sequences; the ten most common clones hold less than 7.5%. The source material was blood T cells: a sorted CD56 or NKG2C T cell subset, CD4+ or CD8+ T cells, or bulk PBMC T cells (not recorded which). These receptors were taken from a woman aged 18 to 75 in good health.

This chain links TRBV4-1 with TRBJ1-2; the TCRdb call, TRBD1, lacks DNA for checking. Germline CDR1 is MGHRA and CDR2 is YSYEKL. This CDR3 is built from 15 residues. The CDR3 is CASSPPWTGDGGYTF.

The chain is built from TRBV6-1 and TRBJ1-6; absent DNA, TCRdb's TRBD1 call cannot be checked. In germline, CDR1 is MNHNS, CDR2 SASEGT. This CDR3 comprises 17 residues. The CDR3 here is CASQGDRQSSYNSPLHF.

The chain carries TRBV7-7 and TRBJ2-3. This CDR3 spans 15 amino acids. The germline V gene has CDR1 SSHAT and CDR2 FNYEAQ (reference sequence). The CDR3 protein is CASSLGTDFTDTQYF.

V and J are TRBV30 and TRBJ2-5; TCRdb proposes TRBD2, but this gene call is untestable without DNA. There are 14 residues in the CDR3. Germline values: CDR1 GTSNPN, CDR2 SVGIG (reference sequence). The CDR3 reads CAWGVGRGGETQYF.